This T cell receptor beta chain emerged from a study of cytomegalovirus exposure and HLA in healthy donors. As concerns this clone: Its antigen is undetermined.

The CDR3 consists of 13 residues. Between the trimmed V and J ends, which lost 0 bases and 5 bases, there was a span of 8 bases. In germline, CDR1 is SGHNT, CDR2 YYREEE (reference sequence). Primers for the PCR totalled 60 Vbeta and 13 Jbeta. In the authors' methods: Tens of millions of unique TCR beta chains, roughly 12 million shared, were counted in a later analysis. TCRdb's copy holds only in-frame clones and misses some; the assay was immunoSEQ multiplex PCR. The V and J calls and clone size are taken from that table; D and trimming were inferred from the DNA. The data contain some 120,000 clones, about 80% of them singletons. Study outcomes and limitations: Investigators reported 150 to 200 TCR beta chains as tied to cytomegalovirus. Upon later analysis, TCR association rates were observed to vary by HLA locus, being highest for DRB1 and lowest for HLA-C. A link between a missense DCLRE1C variant and TCR beta V- and J-gene trimming emerged from a later analysis.

This clonotype was obtained from a man between 25 and 39 years old in good health and CMV-seropositive. This chain links TRBV5-4 with TRBJ1-2; D may be TRBD1 (5 bases). Specimen: PBMCs. CDR3 in amino acids: CASSLVAGYGYTF. As DNA, the CDR3 is TGTGCCAGCAGCTTGGTTGCAGGGTATGGCTACACCTTC.